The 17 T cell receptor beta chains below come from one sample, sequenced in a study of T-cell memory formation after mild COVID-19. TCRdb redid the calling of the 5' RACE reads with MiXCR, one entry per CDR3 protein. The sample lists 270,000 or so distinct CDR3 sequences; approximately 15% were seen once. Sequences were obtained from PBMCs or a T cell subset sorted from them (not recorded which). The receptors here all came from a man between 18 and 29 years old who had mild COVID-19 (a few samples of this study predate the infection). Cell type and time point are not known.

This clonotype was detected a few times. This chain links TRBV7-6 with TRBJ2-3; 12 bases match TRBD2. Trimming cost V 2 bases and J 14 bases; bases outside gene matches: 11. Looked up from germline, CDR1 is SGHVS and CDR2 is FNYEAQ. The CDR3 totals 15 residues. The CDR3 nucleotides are TGTGCCAGCAGCTTAACTAGCGGGGGGTTGTCGACGAGGTATTTT. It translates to CASSLTSGGLSTRYF.

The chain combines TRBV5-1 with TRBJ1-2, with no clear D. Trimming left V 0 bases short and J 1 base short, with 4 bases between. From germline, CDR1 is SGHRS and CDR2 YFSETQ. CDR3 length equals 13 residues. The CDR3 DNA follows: TGCGCCAGCAGCTTGGGTTATAACTATGGCTACACCTTC. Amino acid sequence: CASSLGYNYGYTF.

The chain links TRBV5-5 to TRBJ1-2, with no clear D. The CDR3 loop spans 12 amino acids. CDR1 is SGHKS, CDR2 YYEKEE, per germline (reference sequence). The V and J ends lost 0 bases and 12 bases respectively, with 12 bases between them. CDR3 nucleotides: TGTGCCAGCAGCTTGGAGTCTGGCACCAACACCTTC. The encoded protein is CASSLESGTNTF.

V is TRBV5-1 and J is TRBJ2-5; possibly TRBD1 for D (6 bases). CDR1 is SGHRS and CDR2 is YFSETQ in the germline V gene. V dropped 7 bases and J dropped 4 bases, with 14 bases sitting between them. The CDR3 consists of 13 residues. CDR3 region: CASSGGQGETQYF. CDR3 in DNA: TGCGCCAGCTCTGGGGGCCAGGGAGAGACCCAGTACTTC. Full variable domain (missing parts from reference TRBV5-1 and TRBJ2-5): KAGVTQTPRYLIKTRGQQVTLSCSPISGHRSVSWYQQTPGQGLQFLFEYFSETQRNKGNFPGRFSGRQFSNSRSEMNVSTLELGDSALYLCASSGGQGETQYFGPGTRLLVL.

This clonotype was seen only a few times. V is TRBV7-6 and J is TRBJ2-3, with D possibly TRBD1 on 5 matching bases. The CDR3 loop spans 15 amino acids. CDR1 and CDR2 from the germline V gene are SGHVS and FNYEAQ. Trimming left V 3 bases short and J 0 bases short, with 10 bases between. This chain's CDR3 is CASSFTGSSTDTQYF. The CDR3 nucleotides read TGTGCCAGCAGCTTTACAGGCTCCAGCACAGATACGCAGTATTTT. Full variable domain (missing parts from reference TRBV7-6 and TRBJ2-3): GAGVSQSPRYKVTKRGQDVALRCDPISGHVSLYWYRQALGQGPEFLTYFNYEAQQDKSGLPNDRFSAERPEGSISTLTIQRTEQRDSAMYRCASSFTGSSTDTQYFGPGTRLTVL.

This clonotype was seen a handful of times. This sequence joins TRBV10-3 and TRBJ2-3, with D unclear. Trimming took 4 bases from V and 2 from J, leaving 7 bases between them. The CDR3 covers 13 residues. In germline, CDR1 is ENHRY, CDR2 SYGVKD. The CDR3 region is CAISGGNTDTQYF. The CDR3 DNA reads TGTGCCATCAGTGGGGGAAACACAGATACGCAGTATTTT.

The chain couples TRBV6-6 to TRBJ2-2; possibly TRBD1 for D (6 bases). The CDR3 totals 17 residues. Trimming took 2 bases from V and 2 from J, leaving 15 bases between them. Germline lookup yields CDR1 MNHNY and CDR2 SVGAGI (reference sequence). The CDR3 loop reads CASSYPPWGPNTGELFF. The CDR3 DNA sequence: TGTGCCAGCAGTTACCCCCCATGGGGGCCCAACACCGGGGAGCTGTTTTTT.

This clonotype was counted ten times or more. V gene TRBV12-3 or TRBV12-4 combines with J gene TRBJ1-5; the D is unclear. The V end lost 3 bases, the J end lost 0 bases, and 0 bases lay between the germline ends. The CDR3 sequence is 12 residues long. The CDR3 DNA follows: TGTGCCAGCAGTTTTAGCAATCAGCCCCAGCATTTT. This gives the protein CASSFSNQPQHF.

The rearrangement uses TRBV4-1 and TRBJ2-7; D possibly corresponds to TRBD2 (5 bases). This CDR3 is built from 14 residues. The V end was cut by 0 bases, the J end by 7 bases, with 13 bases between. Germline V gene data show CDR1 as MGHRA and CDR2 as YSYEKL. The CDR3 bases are TGCGCCAGCAGCCAAGAGCCTGCGAGCGGAGAGCAGTACGTC. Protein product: CASSQEPASGEQYV.

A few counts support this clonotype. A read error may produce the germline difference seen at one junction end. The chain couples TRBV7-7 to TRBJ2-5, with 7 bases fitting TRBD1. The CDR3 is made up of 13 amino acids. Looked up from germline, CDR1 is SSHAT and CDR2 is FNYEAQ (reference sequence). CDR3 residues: CASSQQGMETQYF. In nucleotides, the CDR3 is TGTGCTAGCAGTCAACAGGGGATGGAGACCCAGTACTTC.

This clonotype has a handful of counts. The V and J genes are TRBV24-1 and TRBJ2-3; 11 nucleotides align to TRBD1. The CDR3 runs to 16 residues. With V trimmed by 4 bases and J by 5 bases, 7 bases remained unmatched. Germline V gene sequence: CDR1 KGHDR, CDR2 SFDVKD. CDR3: CATSDVTGTGGDTQYF. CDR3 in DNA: TGTGCCACCAGTGACGTAACCGGGACAGGGGGAGATACGCAGTATTTT.

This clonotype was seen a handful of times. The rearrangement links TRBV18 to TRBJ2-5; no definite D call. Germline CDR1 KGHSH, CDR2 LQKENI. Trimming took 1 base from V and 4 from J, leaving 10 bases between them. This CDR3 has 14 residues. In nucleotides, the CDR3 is TGTGCCAGCTCACCACTCGCCGACCGAGAGACCCAGTACTTC. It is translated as CASSPLADRETQYF.

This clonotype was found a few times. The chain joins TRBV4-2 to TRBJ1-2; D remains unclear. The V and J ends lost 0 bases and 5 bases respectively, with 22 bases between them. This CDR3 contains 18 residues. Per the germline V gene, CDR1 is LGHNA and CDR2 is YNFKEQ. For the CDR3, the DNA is TGTGCCAGCAGCCAAGATGGGTGGACGGGATCGGTTGAGTATGGCTACACCTTC. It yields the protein CASSQDGWTGSVEYGYTF.

CDR3 nucleotide sequence: TGTGCCAGCAGTTACGACGGTATAACCGCCTACGAGCAGTACTTC. Translating it yields CASSYDGITAYEQYF. The J gene is TRBJ2-7, the V gene TRBV6-5; no reliable D call. V was trimmed by 2 bases and J by 2 bases, leaving 13 bases between them. The germline gives CDR1 MNHEY, CDR2 SVGAGI. The CDR3 totals 15 residues.

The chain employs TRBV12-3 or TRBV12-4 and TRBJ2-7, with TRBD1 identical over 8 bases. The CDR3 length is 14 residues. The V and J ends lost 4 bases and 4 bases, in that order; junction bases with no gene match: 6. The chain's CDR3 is CASSYDQGAYEQYV. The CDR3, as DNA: TGTGCCAGCAGTTATGATCAGGGGGCATACGAGCAGTACGTC.

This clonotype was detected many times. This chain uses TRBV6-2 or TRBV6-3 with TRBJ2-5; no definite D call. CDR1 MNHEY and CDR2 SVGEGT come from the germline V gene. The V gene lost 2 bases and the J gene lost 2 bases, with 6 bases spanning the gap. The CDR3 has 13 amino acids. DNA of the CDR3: TGTGCCAGCAGTTACAGGGAACAAGAGACCCAGTACTTC. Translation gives CASSYREQETQYF.

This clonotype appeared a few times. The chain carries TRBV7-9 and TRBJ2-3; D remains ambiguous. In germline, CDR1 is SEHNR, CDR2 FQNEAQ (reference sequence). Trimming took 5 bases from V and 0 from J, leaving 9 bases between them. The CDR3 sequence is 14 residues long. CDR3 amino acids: CASSNSYSTDTQYF. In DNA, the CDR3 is TGTGCCAGCAGCAACAGTTATAGCACAGATACGCAGTATTTT.